This TCR beta chain was identified during a study of metastatic and nonmetastatic thyroid tumors. Overall study: From malignant and benign thyroid patients, repertoires in blood and in tumor or nodule tissue were compared.

No treatment had been given to any patient before thyroid surgery. Ten or more counts support this clone. The antigen is undetermined. Findings of the study overall: Malignant thyroid tumors reportedly exceeded benign nodules significantly in TCR beta diversity, with the difference appearing in blood and tumor.

From the PCR reads, TCRdb re-called clones with MiXCR. This table holds tens of thousands of clones, about 12% found once. Trimming took 0 bases from V and 5 from J; bases not matched to a gene: 4. This CDR3 has 13 amino acids. Germline V lookup: CDR1 DFQATT, CDR2 SNEGSKA (reference sequence). The source material was blood. V and J are TRBV20-1 and TRBJ2-7, with 7 nucleotides matching TRBD2. This sequence was found in a male donor with papillary thyroid cancer or a benign thyroid nodule (not recorded which). Some clones in this sample may be carry-over from other donors' samples. This CDR3 is CSARDSRGDEQYF. DNA for the CDR3: TGCAGTGCTAGAGATTCCCGGGGGGACGAGCAGTACTTC.